Below, 32 T cell receptor beta chains from the same sample are listed, as sequenced in a study of cytomegalovirus exposure and HLA in healthy donors. Amplification used 60 Vbeta primers and 13 Jbeta primers. TCRdb keeps only in-frame clones here, not all; method: immunoSEQ multiplex PCR. The sample has tens of thousands of clones. Sequenced material: PBMCs. The receptors shown here come from a female donor in good health and CMV-seropositive.

The chain uses TRBV4-3 and TRBJ1-1; 8 nucleotides align to TRBD1. After removal of 1 base from V and 3 bases from J, the junction contained 4 bases not matched to a gene. CDR1 is LGHNA and CDR2 is YSLEER in the germline V gene. The CDR3 spans 15 residues. CDR3 protein: CASSQARTGYTEAFF. The CDR3 nucleotides are TGCGCCAGCAGCCAAGCCCGGACAGGGTACACTGAAGCTTTCTTT.

This chain joins TRBV7-2 and TRBJ1-1, with 7 bases aligning to TRBD1. This CDR3 is built from 17 residues. The trim removed 2 bases at V and 3 bases at J, leaving 12 bases unmatched. Germline loops: CDR1 SGHTA, CDR2 FQGNSA. CDR3 loop: CASSLNVLRTGDTEAFF. The CDR3 bases are TGTGCCAGCAGCTTAAACGTTCTACGAACAGGGGACACTGAAGCTTTCTTT.

As for this clone: It is unclear where the CDR3 begins or ends on the DNA, so no DNA is shown, and the CDR3 is as TCRdb lists it. This rearrangement joins TRBV18 to TRBJ1-2. The CDR3 comprises 18 residues, both ends counted. Germline loops: CDR1 KGHSH, CDR2 LQKENI. Here the CDR3 reads CASSLRNGYTFGAGTSTF.

The V and J genes are TRBV6-5 and TRBJ1-2; perhaps TRBD1 as D (5 bases). The V end lost 0 bases, the J end lost 8 bases, and 13 bases lay between the germline ends. This CDR3 contains 14 residues. The V gene's germline CDR1 is MNHEY and CDR2 SVGAGI. Written as DNA, the CDR3 is TGTGCCAGCAGTTACTCGATAGGGGCGGAGGGCTACACCTTC. Protein: CASSYSIGAEGYTF.

This chain connects TRBV14 to TRBJ1-1, with TRBD1 identical over 7 bases. The CDR3 runs to 16 residues. The junction had 7 bases not matched to a gene; V was cut back by 3 bases and J by 0 bases. Germline assignment: CDR1 SGHDN and CDR2 FVKESK. In DNA form, the CDR3 reads TGTGCCAGCAGCCAGTGGAGGGGGCTCATGAACACTGAAGCTTTCTTT. Its translation is CASSQWRGLMNTEAFF.

The chain couples TRBV4-3 to TRBJ2-1; D is unclear. This CDR3 spans 18 amino acids. CDR1 is LGHNA and CDR2 is YSLEER in the germline V gene. Trimming removed 2 bases at V and 4 bases at J, with 21 bases between. The CDR3 nucleotides read TGCGCCAGCAGCCAACACGGCCCAGGCAGTACCATATACAATGAGCAGTTCTTC. As protein: CASSQHGPGSTIYNEQFF.

The V gene is TRBV18, the J gene TRBJ1-2; TRBD1 matches at 7 bases. This CDR3 region has 14 residues. CDR1 and CDR2 (germline): KGHSH, LQKENI. Trimming at V came to 0 bases and at J to 7 bases, leaving 5 bases not matched to a gene. The CDR3 DNA reads TGTGCCAGCTCACCACCGACAGGGAGCGTTGGCTACACCTTC. As protein: CASSPPTGSVGYTF.

The rearrangement uses TRBV5-1 and TRBJ2-2; 8 bases are a match to TRBD1. With 0 bases clipped from V and 1 base from J, the junction kept 2 bases outside the gene matches. CDR1 and CDR2 (germline): SGHRS, YFSETQ. The CDR3 covers 16 residues. Here the CDR3 DNA reads TGCGCCAGCAGCTTGGCGGGGACAGGGAACACCGGGGAGCTGTTTTTT. Its translation: CASSLAGTGNTGELFF.

The chain employs TRBV5-4 and TRBJ2-1, with D possibly being TRBD2 (5 bases). The CDR3 sequence is 18 residues long. Germline CDR1 is SGHNT and CDR2 is YYREEE (reference sequence). Trimming took off 4 bases at V and 0 bases at J, with 20 bases between the two ends. For the CDR3, the DNA is TGTGCCAGCAGCCCGAAGGGCGGACTGGGGAGCTCCTACAATGAGCAGTTCTTC. Amino acids: CASSPKGGLGSSYNEQFF.

The chain links TRBV5-1 to TRBJ2-2, with 7 bases fitting TRBD1. The CDR3 is made up of 18 amino acids. V was clipped by 0 bases and J by 1 base; unmatched bases: 9. In germline, CDR1 is SGHRS, CDR2 YFSETQ. The CDR3 loop reads CASSLVAGGDRNTGELFF. The CDR3 DNA follows: TGCGCCAGCAGCTTGGTGGCAGGGGGAGATCGGAACACCGGGGAGCTGTTTTTT.

V usage is TRBV5-4 and J usage is TRBJ2-7; 10 bases match TRBD1. With V trimmed by 4 bases and J by 1 base, 2 bases remained unmatched. The length of the CDR3 is 14 residues. CDR1 is SGHNT, CDR2 YYREEE, per germline (reference sequence). The CDR3 sequence: CASSKGQGSYEQYF. The CDR3 DNA sequence: TGTGCCAGCAGCAAGGGACAGGGGTCCTACGAGCAGTACTTC.

This chain joins TRBV5-1 and TRBJ2-7; 8 bases fit TRBD2. CDR3 length: 15 residues. The germline CDR1 and CDR2 sequences are SGHRS and YFSETQ. Trimming took 1 base from V and 2 from J; bases not matched to a gene: 5. CDR3 sequence (DNA): TGCGCCAGCAGCTTGACAGCGGGGGCCGCCTACGAGCAGTACTTC. Encoded protein: CASSLTAGAAYEQYF.

The chain has TRBV7-2 and TRBJ1-2; a weak D match, TRBD1 (6 bases). This CDR3 contains 14 residues. V dropped 5 bases and J dropped 3 bases, with 13 bases sitting between them. Per the germline V gene, CDR1 is SGHTA and CDR2 is FQGNSA. The CDR3 here is CASSPITGYYGYTF. CDR3 bases: TGTGCCAGCAGCCCAATAACAGGGTACTATGGCTACACCTTC.

V usage is TRBV15 and J usage is TRBJ1-4; maybe TRBD1 (5 bases). Germline CDR1 LNHNV, CDR2 YYDKDF (reference sequence). Trimming shortened V by 0 bases and J by 7 bases, and 12 bases separated the two germline ends. The CDR3 consists of 15 residues. CDR3 protein: CATSRDHPGGEKLFF. CDR3 DNA: TGTGCCACCAGCAGAGATCATCCCGGGGGTGAAAAACTGTTTTTT.

J is TRBJ1-5 and V is TRBV4-2; a weak D match, TRBD1 (5 bases). The germline V and J ends were trimmed by 5 bases and 2 bases, with 16 bases remaining between them. CDR3 length: 16 residues. Germline V gene sequence: CDR1 LGHNA, CDR2 YNFKEQ. The CDR3 spells CASSTSGGGGNQPQHF. CDR3 in DNA: TGTGCCAGCAGCACGAGCGGCGGGGGGGGCAATCAGCCCCAGCATTTT.

The chain combines TRBV5-1 with TRBJ2-5; TRBD2 matches at 8 bases. The CDR3 spans 14 residues. Trimming took 5 bases from V and 5 from J; bases not matched to a gene: 8. From germline, CDR1 is SGHRS and CDR2 YFSETQ. CDR3 coding DNA: TGCGCCAGCAGTCGGACTAGCTCCCCTGAGACCCAGTACTTC. Translated: CASSRTSSPETQYF.

V is TRBV7-9 and J is TRBJ2-3; D perhaps matches TRBD1 (7 bases). Germline-derived CDR1 and CDR2 are SEHNR and FQNEAQ (reference sequence). The ends were cut back, 4 bases at V and 9 bases at J, with 11 bases in the middle. This CDR3 comprises 12 residues. The CDR3 DNA is TGTGCCAGCAGCTCGACAGGGAGGACGCAGTATTTT. This encodes CASSSTGRTQYF.

This sequence joins TRBV28 and TRBJ2-1; 9 nucleotides agree with TRBD2. The CDR3 contains 15 residues. V lost 8 bases to trimming and J lost 8 bases; unmatched junction nucleotides: 13. Germline values: CDR1 MDHEN, CDR2 SYDVKM. This chain's CDR3 is CASASMAGGRDEQFF. CDR3 coding DNA: TGTGCCAGCGCGTCTATGGCGGGAGGGAGGGATGAGCAGTTCTTC.

The chain combines TRBV29-1 with TRBJ2-5; the match to TRBD2 covers 12 bases. Germline V CDR1 and CDR2: SQVTM, ANQGSEA. The CDR3 sequence is 16 residues long. V trimming: 4 bases; J trimming: 4 bases; junction bases outside the gene matches: 10. CDR3 nucleotides: TGCAGCGTTGGAGGTCCTAGCGGGAGGGCCCGAGAGACCCAGTACTTC. Translation gives CSVGGPSGRARETQYF.

The chain uses TRBV6-4 and TRBJ1-2, with 9 bases aligning to TRBD1. This CDR3 is 14 amino acids long. Germline values: CDR1 MRHNA, CDR2 SNTAGT. V shed 5 bases and J 3 bases; nucleotides not matched to a gene: 4. The DNA of the CDR3 is TGTGCCAGCAGTCCGGGACAGGGTTACTATGGCTACACCTTC. It specifies CASSPGQGYYGYTF.

The chain recombines TRBV2 with TRBJ2-7; maybe TRBD1 (6 bases). The CDR3 loop spans 12 amino acids. Germline loops: CDR1 SNHLY, CDR2 FYNNEI. The V gene lost 6 bases and the J gene lost 5 bases, with 11 bases spanning the gap. DNA for the CDR3: TGTGCCAGCAGCCCACAGGGAAACGAGCAGTACTTC. Protein product: CASSPQGNEQYF.

The V call is TRBV10-2, the J call TRBJ1-1; weak D call: TRBD1 (5 bases). The CDR3 has 14 residues. The germline V gene has CDR1 WSHSY and CDR2 SAAADI. V lost 6 bases, J lost 0 bases, and 11 bases lay in between. CDR3 loop: CASRGSGVNTEAFF. The CDR3 DNA reads as TGCGCCAGCAGAGGTTCGGGGGTGAACACTGAAGCTTTCTTT.

This chain links TRBV19 with TRBJ2-1, with TRBD2 matching 10 bases. The CDR3 totals 14 residues. The V segment lost 1 base and the J segment 6 bases; nucleotides outside the gene matches: 0. Looked up from germline, CDR1 is LNHDA and CDR2 is SQIVND (reference sequence). In nucleotides, the CDR3 is TGTGCCAGTAGTATAGGACTAGCGGGCAATGAGCAGTTCTTC. Translated, it gives CASSIGLAGNEQFF.

This chain links TRBV7-9 with TRBJ2-5, with TRBD2 identical over 9 bases. The CDR3 runs 13 residues. V lost 5 bases, J lost 4 bases, and 2 bases stayed unmatched. From germline, CDR1 is SEHNR and CDR2 FQNEAQ (reference sequence). The CDR3 is CASSAGGPETQYF. DNA of the CDR3: TGTGCCAGCAGCGCGGGAGGGCCAGAGACCCAGTACTTC.

This chain links TRBV7-9 with TRBJ1-1, with D unresolved. V lost 3 bases, J lost 6 bases, and 11 bases lay in between. This CDR3 contains 13 residues. From germline, CDR1 is SEHNR and CDR2 FQNEAQ (reference sequence). CDR3 region: CASSFRLGAEAFF. CDR3 nucleotide sequence: TGTGCCAGCAGCTTCCGACTTGGCGCTGAAGCTTTCTTT.

V is TRBV2 and J is TRBJ1-1; 7 bases map to TRBD1. The CDR3 runs to 13 residues. Germline V CDR1 and CDR2: SNHLY, FYNNEI. The V segment lost 4 bases and the J segment 10 bases; nucleotides outside the gene matches: 9. The CDR3 DNA sequence: TGTGCCAGCAGTGGACAGGGCCTGAGTGGAGCTTTCTTT. It codes for CASSGQGLSGAFF.

The J gene is TRBJ2-3, the V gene TRBV7-3; 8 bases line up with TRBD2. The germline V gene encodes CDR1 SGHTA and CDR2 FQGTGA. CDR3 size: 15 residues. V gave up 5 bases and J gave up 3 bases; unmatched junction bases: 7. The CDR3 protein is CASSPTRGGTDTQYF. CDR3 DNA sequence: TGTGCCAGCAGCCCCACCCGGGGGGGGACAGATACGCAGTATTTT.

The rearrangement links TRBV4-3 to TRBJ2-7; D not resolved. This CDR3 contains 15 residues. V lost 1 base to trimming and J lost 2 bases, with 12 bases between them. The germline V gene has CDR1 LGHNA and CDR2 YSLEER. The CDR3 loop reads CASSQGASPTYEQYF. In DNA form, the CDR3 reads TGCGCCAGCAGCCAAGGGGCCTCCCCCACCTACGAGCAGTACTTC.

The chain uses TRBV13 and TRBJ1-6, with a weak D call TRBD1 (6 bases). V was trimmed by 0 bases and J by 5 bases, leaving 11 bases between them. CDR3 size: 16 residues. The V gene's germline CDR1 is PRHDT and CDR2 FYEKMQ (reference sequence). In nucleotides, the CDR3 is TGTGCCAGCAGCTTAGGGACAGGCCTCGATAATTCACCCCTCCACTTT. Encoded protein: CASSLGTGLDNSPLHF.

For the CDR3, the DNA is TGTGCCAGCTCACCACCGTCTAGCGACTACAATGAGCAGTTCTTC. This gives the protein CASSPPSSDYNEQFF. The chain is built from TRBV18 and TRBJ2-1; TRBD2 might be the D (6 bases). CDR1 is KGHSH and CDR2 is LQKENI in the germline V gene. Trimming shortened V by 0 bases and J by 3 bases, and 9 bases separated the two germline ends. The CDR3 runs 15 residues.

The CDR3 coding sequence is TGTGCCAGCAGCCCGCAACAGGGGTTGGGGACTAATGAAAAACTGTTTTTT. Translation gives CASSPQQGLGTNEKLFF. The chain links TRBV7-2 to TRBJ1-4, with 7 bases matching TRBD1. V was pared by 5 bases and J by 2 bases, with 11 bases of the junction left unmatched. The CDR3 totals 17 residues. CDR1 and CDR2 from the germline V gene are SGHTA and FQGNSA.

The genes are TRBV5-1 and TRBJ1-5; maybe TRBD1 (6 bases). The germline CDR1 and CDR2 sequences are SGHRS and YFSETQ. V lost 0 bases and J 7 bases, leaving 14 bases between the germline ends. The CDR3 has 15 residues. The CDR3 region has the DNA TGCGCCAGCAGCTTGGCACCCGGGGGGCAACAGCCCCAGCATTTT. It encodes CASSLAPGGQQPQHF.